What follows are 11 T cell receptor beta chains derived from one specimen sequenced in a study of PD-L1 blockade in urothelial cancer. Repertoires were generated with immunoSEQ multiplex PCR, while TCRdb's copy carries only in-frame clones and drops some. The sample has around 110,000 clones, more than 85% seen once. Described time point: peripheral blood 6 weeks after treatment start. The sequencing used PBMCs, collected around atezolizumab (anti-PD-L1) treatment. These receptors were obtained from a man aged 55-75 years with urothelial cancer.

The V and J genes are TRBV11-3 and TRBJ2-2, with D possibly TRBD2 on 5 matching bases. The CDR3 loop spans 13 amino acids. V was cut by 2 bases and J by 6 bases, with 7 bases left in between. CDR1 SGHNT and CDR2 YENEEA come from the germline V gene. CDR3 residues: CASSLRDPGELFF. The CDR3 nucleotides are TGTGCCAGCAGCTTACGGGATCCCGGGGAGCTGTTTTTT.

The genes are TRBV4-2 and TRBJ2-5, with 12 bases fitting TRBD2. The junction had 3 bases not matched to a gene; V was cut back by 3 bases and J by 1 base. The CDR3 loop spans 16 amino acids. The germline gives CDR1 LGHNA, CDR2 YNFKEQ. CDR3 nucleotides: TGTGCCAGCAGCCAGGGGACTAGCGGGTTCCAAGAGACCCAGTACTTC. Its translation: CASSQGTSGFQETQYF.

The chain uses TRBV7-8 and TRBJ2-7; 8 bases align to TRBD2. Germline CDR1 and CDR2: SGHVS and FQNEAQ. This CDR3 has 12 amino acids. Trimming cost V 5 bases and J 6 bases; bases outside gene matches: 3. CDR3 DNA: TGTGCCAGCAGCCCCGGGACTAGCGAGCAGTACTTC. It yields the protein CASSPGTSEQYF.

The chain combines TRBV28 with TRBJ2-3; the D gene is possibly TRBD2 (6 bases). This CDR3 has 14 amino acids. V lost 2 bases to trimming and J lost 2 bases, with 8 bases between them. The germline CDR1 and CDR2 sequences are MDHEN and SYDVKM. DNA of the CDR3: TGTGCCAGCAGTTTAGCGGGGTACACAGATACGCAGTATTTT. As protein: CASSLAGYTDTQYF.

This clone was observed a few times. This rearrangement joins TRBV7-2 to TRBJ2-3; TRBD2 might be the D (5 bases). Germline V gene data show CDR1 as SGHTA and CDR2 as FQGNSA. The V gene lost 3 bases and the J gene lost 0 bases, with 10 bases spanning the gap. This CDR3 is 15 amino acids long. CDR3 DNA: TGTGCCAGCAGCTTGTGGGAGTCGAGCACAGATACGCAGTATTTT. This gives the protein CASSLWESSTDTQYF.

The chain uses TRBV28 and TRBJ1-2; D perhaps matches TRBD1 (5 bases). Trimming took off 5 bases at V and 8 bases at J, with 18 bases between the two ends. From germline, CDR1 is MDHEN and CDR2 SYDVKM. This CDR3 comprises 14 residues. Here the CDR3 reads CASSRPGGLGGYTF. CDR3 nucleotide sequence: TGTGCCAGCAGTCGACCGGGGGGATTAGGCGGCTACACCTTC.

The J gene is TRBJ2-2, the V gene TRBV4-2; tentative D call: TRBD1 (5 bases). Germline CDR1 and CDR2: LGHNA and YNFKEQ. The CDR3 is 12 amino acids. V was clipped by 2 bases and J by 8 bases, with 6 bases between them. The CDR3 region has the DNA TGTGCCAGCAGCCAAAACAGGGGGGAGCTGTTTTTT. Translating gives CASSQNRGELFF.

This chain uses TRBV4-2 with TRBJ2-6; TRBD1 matches at 8 bases. Germline V lookup: CDR1 LGHNA, CDR2 YNFKEQ. V lost 2 bases, J lost 2 bases, and 8 bases stayed unmatched. The CDR3 is 18 amino acids. DNA for the CDR3: TGTGCCAGCAGCCAATTTAATCAGGGGGCGGCTGGGGCCAACGTCCTGACTTTC. The encoded protein is CASSQFNQGAAGANVLTF.

The chain links TRBV19 to TRBJ1-1; D gene unclear. The V end lost 1 base, the J end lost 5 bases, and 11 bases lay between the germline ends. Germline V lookup: CDR1 LNHDA, CDR2 SQIVND (reference sequence). The CDR3 extends over 14 amino acids. The CDR3 loop is CASSIVAAGTEAFF. The CDR3 coding sequence is TGTGCCAGTAGTATAGTAGCGGCCGGGACTGAAGCTTTCTTT.

The chain carries TRBV4-1 and TRBJ1-2; D is perhaps TRBD1 (5 bases). CDR3 size: 15 residues. Germline CDR1 is MGHRA and CDR2 is YSYEKL. V lost 0 bases and J lost 3, with 11 bases in between. This CDR3 reads CASSQDSGTYYGYTF. CDR3 bases: TGCGCCAGCAGCCAAGACAGTGGGACTTACTATGGCTACACCTTC.

CDR3 sequence (DNA): TGTGCCAGCAGCGAAGGGGGTAGGGAGACCCAGTACTTC. Translation gives CASSEGGRETQYF. The rearrangement uses TRBV11-2 and TRBJ2-5; D might be TRBD1 (6 bases). Germline loops: CDR1 SGHAT, CDR2 FQNNGV. V was shortened by 5 bases and J by 5 bases, with 12 bases between the two germline ends. The CDR3 covers 13 residues.